The sequence of this T cell receptor beta chain was determined in a study of Graves' ophthalmopathy and Graves' hyperthyroidism. Many counts were recorded for this clonotype. V was clipped by 5 bases and J by 7 bases, with 12 bases between them. Per germline, CDR1 SGHAT and CDR2 FQNNGV. The CDR3 extends over 12 amino acids. Using RNA transcripts, the TCR beta CDR3 regions were amplified. Second-round multiplex PCR came after a first-round RT-PCR that employed HTBI primers. From the multiplex PCR reads, TCRdb called clonotypes with MiXCR, one entry per CDR3 protein. The sample lists 400,000 to 450,000 distinct CDR3 sequences, roughly 21% occurring once.

The TCR sequence derives from a woman between 18 and 29 years old with stable Graves' hyperthyroidism. This chain connects TRBV11-2 to TRBJ2-7; possible D gene TRBD2, 6 bases. The sequenced material came from peripheral blood. The CDR3 region has the DNA TGTGCCAGCAGCACCGGACTACTGGAGCAGTACTTC. Amino acids: CASSTGLLEQYF.